The entry below describes one T cell receptor beta chain. This table comes from immunoSEQ multiplex PCR, and its TCRdb copy is limited to in-frame clones, with some not included. The data hold about 70,000 clones, with around nine tenths observed a single time. This sample was included in a study of T cell changes during pregnancy in multiple sclerosis. Germline assignment: CDR1 SGHRS and CDR2 YFSETQ. The CDR3 runs 12 residues. V lost 6 bases, J lost 1 base, and 7 bases lay in between. The chain is built from TRBV5-1 and TRBJ1-1; a possible D gene is TRBD1 (5 bases). The TCR was taken from a female donor in good health, enrolled as a control in a pregnancy study. The specimen comprised peripheral blood, sampled in the third trimester of pregnancy. Here the CDR3 reads CASTGGNTEAFF. The CDR3 DNA is TGCGCCAGCACCGGGGGGAACACTGAAGCTTTCTTT.